This T cell receptor (beta chain) was sequenced for a study of blood T cell repertoires in COVID-19. The repertoire was sequenced with immunoSEQ multiplex PCR; TCRdb's copy has only in-frame clones and lacks some. This sample has about 150,000 clones; 75% to 85% occur once, and the top ten carry approximately 9.7%. CDR1 and CDR2 from the germline V gene are MGHDK and SYGVNS. The V end lost 4 bases, the J end lost 7 bases, and 10 bases lay between the germline ends. The CDR3 consists of 12 residues. Sequencing was carried out using peripheral blood. This sequence joins TRBV25-1 and TRBJ1-2; no firm D call. This TCR derives from a woman aged 45-65 years with acute or convalescent COVID-19. In nucleotides, the CDR3 is TGTGCCAGCAGTGTGTCGGGAGTTGGCTACACCTTC. This translates into CASSVSGVGYTF.